This TCR beta chain is drawn from a study of blood T cells in healthy people across ages. General study results and limits: Long-lived and aged donors differed, with more naive CD4+ cells and higher diversity in the long-lived.

This CDR3 has 14 amino acids. The germline V gene encodes CDR1 MNHEY and CDR2 SVGEGT. The V segment lost 6 bases and the J segment 4 bases; nucleotides outside the gene matches: 6. A J-beta primer mix and a sample-barcoded 5' primer were used in a second PCR of roughly 6 to 12 cycles. TCRdb itself ran the 5' RACE reads through MiXCR, one entry per CDR3 protein. The table shows hundreds of thousands of distinct CDR3 sequences, with about 62% occurring only once. On this clonotype itself: Its antigen is currently unknown.

Material for sequencing was blood. The TCR comes from a man younger than 40 in good health. The chain joins TRBV6-2 or TRBV6-3 to TRBJ1-5, with 7 nucleotides matching TRBD1. In nucleotides, the CDR3 is TGTGCCAGCAGCCCGGGACAGAAGAATCAGCCCCAGCATTTT. It encodes CASSPGQKNQPQHF.